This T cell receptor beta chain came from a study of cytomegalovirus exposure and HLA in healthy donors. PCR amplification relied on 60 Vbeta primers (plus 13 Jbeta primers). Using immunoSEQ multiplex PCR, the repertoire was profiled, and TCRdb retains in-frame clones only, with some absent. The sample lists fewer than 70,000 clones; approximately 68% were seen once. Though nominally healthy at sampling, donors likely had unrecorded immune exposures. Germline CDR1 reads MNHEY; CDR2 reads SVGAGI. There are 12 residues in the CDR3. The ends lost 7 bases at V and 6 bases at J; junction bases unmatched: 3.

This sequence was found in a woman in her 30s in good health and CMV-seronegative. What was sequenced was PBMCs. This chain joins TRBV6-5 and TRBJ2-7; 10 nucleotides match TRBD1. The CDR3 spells CASKDRGLEQYF. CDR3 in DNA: TGTGCCAGCAAAGACAGGGGGCTCGAGCAGTACTTC.